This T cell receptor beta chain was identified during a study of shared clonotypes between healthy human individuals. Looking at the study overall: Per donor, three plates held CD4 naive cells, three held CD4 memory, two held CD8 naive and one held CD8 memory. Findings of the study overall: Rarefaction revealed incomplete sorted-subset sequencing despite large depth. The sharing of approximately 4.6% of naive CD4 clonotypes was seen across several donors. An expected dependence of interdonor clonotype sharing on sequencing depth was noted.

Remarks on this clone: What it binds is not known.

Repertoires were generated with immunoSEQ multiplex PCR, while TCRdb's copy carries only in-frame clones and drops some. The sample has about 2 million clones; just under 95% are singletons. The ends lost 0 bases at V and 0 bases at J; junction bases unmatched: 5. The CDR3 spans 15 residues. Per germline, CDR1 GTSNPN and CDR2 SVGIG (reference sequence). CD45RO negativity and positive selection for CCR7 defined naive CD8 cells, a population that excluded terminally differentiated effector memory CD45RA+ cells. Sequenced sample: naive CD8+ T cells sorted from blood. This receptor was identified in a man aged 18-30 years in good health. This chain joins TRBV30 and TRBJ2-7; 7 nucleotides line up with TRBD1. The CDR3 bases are TGTGCCTGGAGTGTACTGACAGGGCCCTCCTACGAGCAGTACTTC. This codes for CAWSVLTGPSYEQYF.